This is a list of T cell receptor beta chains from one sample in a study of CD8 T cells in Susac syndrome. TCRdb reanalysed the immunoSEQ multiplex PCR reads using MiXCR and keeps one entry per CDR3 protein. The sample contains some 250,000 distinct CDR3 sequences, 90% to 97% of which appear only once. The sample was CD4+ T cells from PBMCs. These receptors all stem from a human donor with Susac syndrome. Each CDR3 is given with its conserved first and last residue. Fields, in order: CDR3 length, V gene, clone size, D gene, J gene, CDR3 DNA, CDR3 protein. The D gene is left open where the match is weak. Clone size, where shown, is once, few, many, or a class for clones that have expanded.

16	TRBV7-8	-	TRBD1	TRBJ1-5	TGTGCCAGCAGCCGAACCTACAGGGGTAGCAATCAGCCCCAGCATTTT	CASSRTYRGSNQPQHF
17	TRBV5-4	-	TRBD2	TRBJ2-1	TGTGCCAGCAGCACCGGGGGACTAGTTGGGCTTGGTGATGAGCAGTTCTTC	CASSTGGLVGLGDEQFF
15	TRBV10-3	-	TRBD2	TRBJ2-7	TGTGCCATCGGTAACGTGGCGGGAGGGCCTCGAGAGCAGTACTTC	CAIGNVAGGPREQYF
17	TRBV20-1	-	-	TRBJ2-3	TGCAGTGCCAATGACCGTCCCCAGGGCTATAGCACAGATACGCAGTATTTT	CSANDRPQGYSTDTQYF
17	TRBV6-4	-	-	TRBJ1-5	TGTGCCAGCAGTGGACCCATGCAGGAACTCATCAATCAGCCCCAGCATTTT	CASSGPMQELINQPQHF
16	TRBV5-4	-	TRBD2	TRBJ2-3	TGTGCCAGCAGCTTGGGGGGACTAGCGGGAGGAGATACGCAGTATTTT	CASSLGGLAGGDTQYF
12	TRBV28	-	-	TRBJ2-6	TGTGCCAGCCAACCCTCTTCCAACGTCCTGACTTTC	CASQPSSNVLTF
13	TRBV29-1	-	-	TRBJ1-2	TGCAGCGACTTTGGGCTAGGGGGAGATGGCTACACCTTC	CSDFGLGGDGYTF
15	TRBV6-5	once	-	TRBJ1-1	TGTGCCAGCAGTTACGACGGGGGCGTGGGCACTGAAGCTTTCTTT	CASSYDGGVGTEAFF
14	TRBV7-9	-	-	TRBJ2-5	TGTGCCAGCAGCCTTTTTGCCGGGCAAGAGACCCAGTACTTC	CASSLFAGQETQYF
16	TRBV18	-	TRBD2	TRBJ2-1	TGTGCCAGCTCACCTCCAGCGGGAAGCTCCTACAATGAGCAGTTCTTC	CASSPPAGSSYNEQFF
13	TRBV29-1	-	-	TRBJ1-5	TGCAGCGTTGGAGGGAAACTAAATCAGCCCCAGCATTTT	CSVGGKLNQPQHF
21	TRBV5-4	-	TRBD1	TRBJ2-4	TGTGCCAGCAGCTTGTCTAGCCCCGGGACAGGGGTTGGAGGAGCCAAAAACATTCAGTACTTC	CASSLSSPGTGVGGAKNIQYF
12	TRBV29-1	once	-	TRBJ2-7	TGCAGCGTTGTGGAGGGGATCTACGAGCAGTACTTC	CSVVEGIYEQYF
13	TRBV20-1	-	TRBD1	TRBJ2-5	TGCAGTGCTAGCACAGGGACAGTTGAGACCCAGTACTTC	CSASTGTVETQYF
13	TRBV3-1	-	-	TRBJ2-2	TGTGCCAGCAGCCGAGGGACTGCCGGGGAGCTGTTTTTT	CASSRGTAGELFF
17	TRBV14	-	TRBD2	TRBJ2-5	TGTGCCAGCAGCCAAGTTGAAGGACTAGCGGGAACAAAGACCCAGTACTTC	CASSQVEGLAGTKTQYF
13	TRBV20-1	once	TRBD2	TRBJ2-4	TGCAGTGCCCCACTGGACGGGGGGAACATTCAGTACTTC	CSAPLDGGNIQYF
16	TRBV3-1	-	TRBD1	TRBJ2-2	TGTGCCAGCAGCCAAGCCGGGACAGGGAGCACCGGGGAGCTGTTTTTT	CASSQAGTGSTGELFF
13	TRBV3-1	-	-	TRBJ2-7	TGTGCCAGCAGCCAAGTTCAAGCGGGCGAGCAGTACTTC	CASSQVQAGEQYF
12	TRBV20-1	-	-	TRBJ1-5	TGCAGTGCGCAAAGTCGGGGCCAGCCCCAGCATTTT	CSAQSRGQPQHF
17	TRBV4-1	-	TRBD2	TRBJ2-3	TGCGCCAGCAGCCAAGAAGGGACTAGCGGAAACACAGATACGCAGTATTTT	CASSQEGTSGNTDTQYF